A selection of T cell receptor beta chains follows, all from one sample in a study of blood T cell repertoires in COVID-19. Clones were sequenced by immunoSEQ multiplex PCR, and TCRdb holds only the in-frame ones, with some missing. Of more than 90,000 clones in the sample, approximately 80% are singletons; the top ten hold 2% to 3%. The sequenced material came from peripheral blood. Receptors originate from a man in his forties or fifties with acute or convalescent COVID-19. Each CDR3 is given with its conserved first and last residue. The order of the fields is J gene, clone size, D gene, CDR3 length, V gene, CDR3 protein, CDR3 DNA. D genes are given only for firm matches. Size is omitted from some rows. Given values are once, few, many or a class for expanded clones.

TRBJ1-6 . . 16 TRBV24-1 CATSDTTRVWNSPLHF TGTGCCACCAGTGATACGACCAGGGTGTGGAATTCACCCCTCCACTTT
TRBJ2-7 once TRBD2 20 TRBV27 CASSLGLRTSGRPFVNEQYF TGTGCCAGCAGTTTAGGTCTTAGGACTAGCGGGAGGCCCTTCGTGAACGAGCAGTACTTC
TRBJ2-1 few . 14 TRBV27 CASKRLEGYNEQFF TGTGCCAGTAAGAGGCTGGAGGGATACAATGAGCAGTTCTTC
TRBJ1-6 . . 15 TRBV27 CASSIARDYNSPLHF TGTGCCAGCAGTATAGCGCGGGACTACAATTCACCCCTCCACTTT
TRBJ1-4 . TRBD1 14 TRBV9 CASSPDRWEEKLFF TGTGCCAGCAGCCCGGACAGGTGGGAAGAAAAACTGTTTTTT
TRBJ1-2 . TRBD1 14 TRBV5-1 CASSQRNDRAGYTF TGCGCCAGCAGCCAGAGAAACGACAGGGCGGGCTACACCTTC
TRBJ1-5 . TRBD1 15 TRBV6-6 CASNSRQGPNQPQHF TGTGCCAGCAATTCGAGACAGGGGCCCAATCAGCCCCAGCATTTT
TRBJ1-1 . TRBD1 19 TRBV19 CASSTPEGQGFTMNTEAFF TGTGCCAGTAGTACCCCCGAGGGACAGGGGTTTACCATGAACACTGAAGCTTTCTTT
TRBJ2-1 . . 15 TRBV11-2 CASSPQGEYYNEQFF TGTGCCAGCAGCCCTCAAGGGGAATATTACAATGAGCAGTTCTTC
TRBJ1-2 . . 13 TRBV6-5 CASSYSGDYGYTF TGTGCCAGCAGTTACTCCGGGGATTATGGCTACACCTTC
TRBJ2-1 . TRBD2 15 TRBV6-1 CASSEAGSGSYEQFF TGTGCCAGCAGTGAAGCGGGTAGCGGGAGCTATGAGCAGTTCTTC
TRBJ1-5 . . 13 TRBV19 CATSGQRGEPQHF TGTGCCACCTCAGGACAGCGCGGCGAGCCCCAGCATTTT
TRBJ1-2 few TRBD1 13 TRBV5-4 CASRRTGEEGYTF TGTGCCAGCAGGCGGACAGGGGAGGAAGGCTACACCTTC
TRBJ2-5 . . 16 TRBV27 CASSLIWLTAQETQYF TGTGCCAGCAGTTTAATATGGTTGACAGCCCAAGAGACCCAGTACTTC
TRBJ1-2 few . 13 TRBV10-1 CASAVGQNYGYTF TGCGCCAGCGCTGTGGGCCAAAACTATGGCTACACCTTC
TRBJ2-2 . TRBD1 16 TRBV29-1 CSVGTGGSPNTGELFF TGCAGCGTTGGGACAGGGGGCAGTCCGAACACCGGGGAGCTGTTTTTT
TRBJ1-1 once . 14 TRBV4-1 CASSLQAGVTEAFF TGCGCCAGCAGCCTTCAGGCAGGGGTTACTGAAGCTTTCTTT
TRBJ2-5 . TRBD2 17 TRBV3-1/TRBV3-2 CASSQDWTSGRGETQYF TGTGCCAGCAGCCAAGATTGGACTAGCGGGAGGGGGGAGACCCAGTACTTC
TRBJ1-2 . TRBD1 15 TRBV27 CASSRDRGRWEGYTF TGTGCCAGCAGCCGCGACAGGGGGCGATGGGAAGGCTACACCTTC
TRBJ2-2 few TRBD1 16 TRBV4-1 CASSQWTGANTGELFF TGCGCCAGCAGCCAGTGGACAGGGGCGAACACCGGGGAGCTGTTTTTT
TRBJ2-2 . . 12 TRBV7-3 CASSPGPGELFF TGTGCCAGCAGCCCTGGGCCCGGGGAGCTGTTTTTT
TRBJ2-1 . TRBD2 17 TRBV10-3 CAIRRTSGGTSYNEQFF TGTGCCATCAGAAGGACTAGCGGGGGGACCTCTTACAATGAGCAGTTCTTC
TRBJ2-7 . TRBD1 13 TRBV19 CASSSQGLGEQYF TGTGCCAGTAGTTCACAGGGGCTGGGGGAGCAGTACTTC
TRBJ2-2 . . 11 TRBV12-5 CASVAAGELFF TGTGCTAGTGTAGCAGCTGGGGAGCTGTTTTTT
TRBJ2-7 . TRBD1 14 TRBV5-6 CASSPGTGIFEQYF TGTGCCAGCAGCCCCGGGACAGGGATTTTCGAGCAGTACTTC
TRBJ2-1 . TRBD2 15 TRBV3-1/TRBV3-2 CASSATSGTYNEQFF TGTGCCAGCAGCGCGACTAGCGGGACCTACAATGAGCAGTTCTTC
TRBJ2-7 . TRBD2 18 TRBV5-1 CASSLNRATSGGTYEQYF TGCGCCAGCAGCTTAAACAGGGCGACTAGCGGGGGAACCTACGAGCAGTACTTC
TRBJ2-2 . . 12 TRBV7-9 CASSQRAGELFF TGTGCCAGCAGCCAGAGGGCCGGGGAGCTGTTTTTT
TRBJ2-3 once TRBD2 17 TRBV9 CASSVEPSGRHTDTQYF TGTGCCAGCAGCGTAGAACCTAGCGGGCGTCACACAGATACGCAGTATTTT
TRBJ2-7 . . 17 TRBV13 CASSLGARGWEGYEQYF TGTGCCAGCAGCTTAGGGGCCCGGGGTTGGGAAGGGTACGAGCAGTACTTC
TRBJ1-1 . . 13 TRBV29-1 CSVGGGWNTEAFF TGCAGCGTTGGGGGGGGCTGGAACACTGAAGCTTTCTTT
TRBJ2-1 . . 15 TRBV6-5 CASSYMSPGYNEQFF TGTGCCAGCAGTTACATGAGTCCCGGCTACAATGAGCAGTTCTTC
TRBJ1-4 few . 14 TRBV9 CASSVKALNEKLFF TGTGCCAGCAGCGTCAAAGCCTTAAATGAAAAACTGTTTTTT
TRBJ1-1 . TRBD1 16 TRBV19 CASSIVQGASGYEAFF TGTGCCAGTAGTATAGTACAGGGGGCGAGTGGGTATGAAGCTTTCTTT
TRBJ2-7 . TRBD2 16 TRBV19 CASSRSSASGRYEQYF TGTGCCAGTAGCCGAAGTTCGGCTAGCGGGAGGTACGAGCAGTACTTC
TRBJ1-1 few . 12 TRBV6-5 CASSTGYAEAFF TGTGCCAGCAGCACCGGGTACGCTGAAGCTTTCTTT
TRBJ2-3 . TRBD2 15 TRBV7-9 CASSPGIAGADTQYF TGTGCCAGCAGCCCAGGGATAGCGGGAGCTGATACGCAGTATTTT
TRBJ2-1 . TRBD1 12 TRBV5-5 CASSTGGNEQFF TGTGCCAGCAGCACAGGGGGCAATGAGCAGTTCTTC
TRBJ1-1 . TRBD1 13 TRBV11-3 CASSRDRVTEAFF TGTGCCAGCAGCCGCGACAGGGTAACTGAAGCTTTCTTT
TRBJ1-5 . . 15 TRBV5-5 CASSLAPRSNQPQHF TGTGCCAGCAGCTTGGCCCCGAGGAGCAATCAGCCCCAGCATTTT
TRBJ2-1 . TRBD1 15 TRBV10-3 CAISDRDRLYNEQFF TGTGCCATCAGTGACAGGGACAGGCTTTACAATGAGCAGTTCTTC
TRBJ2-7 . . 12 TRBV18 CASSQGPREQYF TGTGCCAGCTCACAGGGGCCGAGGGAGCAGTACTTC
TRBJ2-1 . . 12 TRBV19 CASSIGRGEQFF TGTGCCAGTAGTATCGGCCGAGGGGAGCAGTTCTTC
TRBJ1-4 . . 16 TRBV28 CASSFFEQGGDEKLFF TGTGCCAGCAGTTTTTTTGAGCAGGGCGGTGATGAAAAACTGTTTTTT
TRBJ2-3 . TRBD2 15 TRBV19 CASRITSASTDTQYF TGTGCCAGTAGAATAACTAGCGCGAGCACAGATACGCAGTATTTT
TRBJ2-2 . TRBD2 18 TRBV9 CASSGLVGAGGGTGELFF TGTGCCAGCAGCGGCCTGGTAGGGGCGGGAGGAGGGACCGGGGAGCTGTTTTTT
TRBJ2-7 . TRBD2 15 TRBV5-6 CASSLGGGSHYEQYF TGTGCCAGCAGCCTCGGGGGGGGAAGCCACTACGAGCAGTACTTC
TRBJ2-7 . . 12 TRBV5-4 CASSRGAYEQYF TGTGCCAGCAGCCGGGGGGCATACGAGCAGTACTTC
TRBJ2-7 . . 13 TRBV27 CASSFAGTYEQYF TGTGCCAGCAGTTTCGCAGGGACCTACGAGCAGTACTTC
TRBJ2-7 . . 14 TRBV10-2 CASKTGVGGYEQYF TGCGCCAGCAAGACAGGCGTTGGAGGCTACGAGCAGTACTTC
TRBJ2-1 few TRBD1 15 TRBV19 CASSMFGTGSDEQFF TGTGCCAGTAGTATGTTTGGGACAGGGAGCGATGAGCAGTTCTTC
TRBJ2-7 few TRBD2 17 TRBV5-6 CASSAFTSGGAKYEQYF TGTGCCAGCAGCGCATTTACTAGCGGGGGAGCCAAATACGAGCAGTACTTC
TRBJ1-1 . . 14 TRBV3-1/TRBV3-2 CASSQAGQVTEAFF TGTGCCAGCAGCCAAGCGGGACAAGTCACTGAAGCTTTCTTT
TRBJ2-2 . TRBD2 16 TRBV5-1 CASSPTSGGATGELFF TGCGCCAGCAGCCCAACTAGCGGGGGGGCAACCGGGGAGCTGTTTTTT
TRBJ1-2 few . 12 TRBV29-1 CSVSAQGGGYTF TGCAGCGTGAGCGCCCAGGGTGGTGGCTACACCTTC